A selection of T cell receptor beta chains follows, all from one sample in a study of blood T cell repertoires in COVID-19. The assay was immunoSEQ multiplex PCR, and TCRdb's table has in-frame clones only and misses some. Of 120,000 or so clones listed, about 79% are singletons. Material for sequencing was peripheral blood. The receptor source for this set is a man between 70 and 80 years old with acute or convalescent COVID-19. Both conserved end residues are part of each CDR3. A D gene is named only where the DNA matches it firmly. Rows give clone size only sometimes, using once, few, many, or a class for an expanded clone.

NA,NA,TRBV28,TRBJ1-2,TGTGCCAGCAGTGCGCGGTCCTCTTCACCGGGCTACACCTTC,CASSARSSSPGYTF
NA,TRBD1,TRBV6-5,TRBJ1-1,TGTGCCAGCGGAGGGGGCGTGGACACTGAAGCTTTCTTT,CASGGGVDTEAFF
NA,NA,TRBV5-1,TRBJ1-1,TGCGCCAGCAGCTCAGCGAACCTGAACACTGAAGCTTTCTTT,CASSSANLNTEAFF
NA,NA,TRBV12-3/TRBV12-4,TRBJ2-7,TGTGCCAGCAGTTTGGGGCGCGGTGGGCAGTACTTC,CASSLGRGGQYF
NA,NA,TRBV28,TRBJ2-3,TGTGCCAGCAGTTTAAGGGAGGGCACAGATACGCAGTATTTT,CASSLREGTDTQYF
NA,NA,TRBV12-5,TRBJ1-3,TGTGCTAGTGCCGGGGGGAACTCTGGAAACACCATATATTTT,CASAGGNSGNTIYF
NA,NA,TRBV15,TRBJ1-5,TGTGCCACCAGCAGAGATTGGGGGGTAGGTCAGCCCCAGCATTTT,CATSRDWGVGQPQHF
NA,NA,TRBV9,TRBJ2-4,TGTGCCAGCAGCGGAACCCGGGACATCCACATTCAGTACTTC,CASSGTRDIHIQYF
NA,NA,TRBV18,TRBJ2-2,TGTGCCAGCCCCATCAAGGGGATGAACACCGGGGAGCTGTTTTTT,CASPIKGMNTGELFF
NA,TRBD1,TRBV4-3,TRBJ1-4,TGCGCCAGCAGCCAATTTCGACAGGGAACTAATGAAAAACTGTTTTTT,CASSQFRQGTNEKLFF
NA,NA,TRBV6-2/TRBV6-3,TRBJ1-1,TGTGCCAGCAGTTCCGCGACAGGTGTACACACTGAAGCTTTCTTT,CASSSATGVHTEAFF
few,TRBD2,TRBV5-1,TRBJ2-7,TGCGCCAGCAGCACGTCCGGGACTAGCGGGGGCTACGAGCAGTACTTC,CASSTSGTSGGYEQYF
NA,NA,TRBV5-1,TRBJ2-6,TGCGCCAGCAGCTTGGATTCGGGGGGCCTGCCTAGTGGGGCCAACGTCCTGACTTTC,CASSLDSGGLPSGANVLTF
few,TRBD1,TRBV5-6,TRBJ1-6,TGTGCCAGCAGCTCCTGGACAGGGACATCACCCCTCCACTTT,CASSSWTGTSPLHF
NA,NA,TRBV5-4,TRBJ1-6,TGTGCCAGCAGCTTGGTACTGCTACCCCGCTATAATTCACCCCTCCACTTT,CASSLVLLPRYNSPLHF
NA,NA,TRBV6-6,TRBJ2-2,TGTGCCAGCAGTTCTTCCACCGGGGAGCTGTTTTTT,CASSSSTGELFF
NA,NA,TRBV5-1,TRBJ1-2,TGCGCCAGCAGCTTGGGTGGGGGCAACTATGGCTACACCTTC,CASSLGGGNYGYTF
NA,TRBD2,TRBV6-1,TRBJ2-1,TGTGCCAGCAGTGAAGGACTAGCGGGTGACAATGAGCAGTTCTTC,CASSEGLAGDNEQFF
NA,NA,TRBV6-2/TRBV6-3,TRBJ1-1,TGTGCCAGCAGTTTGATTGACATGAACACTGAAGCTTTCTTT,CASSLIDMNTEAFF
few,NA,TRBV9,TRBJ2-7,TGTGCCAGCAGCGCCGACCCGCGGGACGAGCAGTACTTC,CASSADPRDEQYF
NA,NA,TRBV7-6,TRBJ2-7,TGTGCCAGCAGCTTCAGGGTCGAGCCCGGCGGGGGCCTTACCTACGAGCAGTACTTC,CASSFRVEPGGGLTYEQYF
NA,TRBD1,TRBV4-3,TRBJ2-7,TGCGCCAGCAGCCATTGGGACAGGGCCCACGAGCAGTACTTC,CASSHWDRAHEQYF
few,TRBD1,TRBV30,TRBJ1-2,TGTGCCTGGAGTTCGGGACAGCCTTCTAACTATGGCTACACCTTC,CAWSSGQPSNYGYTF
NA,TRBD2,TRBV5-1,TRBJ2-5,TGCGCCAGCAGCTTGGTGGCGGGAGAAGAGACCCAGTACTTC,CASSLVAGEETQYF